Listed below are T cell receptor beta chains from one sample, sequenced in a study of blood T cell repertoires in COVID-19. The protocol was immunoSEQ multiplex PCR, while the TCRdb copy is restricted to in-frame clones and leaves out a portion. The table records roughly 200,000 clones, 84% of them present only once. Sequencing used peripheral blood. These receptors all come from a woman in her sixties or seventies with active or convalescent COVID-19. Both conserved end residues are part of each CDR3. Size is omitted from some rows. Given values are once, few, many or a class for expanded clones.

V	size	CDR3
TRBV4-1	once	CASSQTGTGAYNEQFF
TRBV3-1/TRBV3-2	NA	CASSQVGRNTEAFF
TRBV4-1	few	CASSQDVRENTEAFF
TRBV19	NA	CASSITLRVDEQYF
TRBV5-1	few	CASNNPSQETQYF
TRBV29-1	NA	CSVGTGFNTEAFF
TRBV18	NA	CASSPTGAFNEQFF
TRBV7-2	once	CASSLGLSMPGEQYF
TRBV5-1	NA	CASSLVVAGGGDTQYF
TRBV5-6	NA	CATKEDRTYPYGYTF
TRBV28	NA	CASSLDLVGASNQPQHF
TRBV6-5	NA	CASSYSRGSPYEQYF
TRBV7-6	NA	CASSLTGGQPQHF
TRBV18	NA	CASSPGTGGNQPQHF
TRBV21-1	NA	CASRPPDTGEGGNTIYF
TRBV14	once	CASSRGLAGRYEQYF
TRBV6-5	NA	CASGTVREPQYF
TRBV6-5	NA	CASRGTGKETQYF
TRBV2	NA	CASSGAGGYTF
TRBV5-1	few	CASSLESGIITDTQYF
TRBV28	NA	CASSSAGEGTDTQYF
TRBV5-1	NA	CASSWGTGNEKLFF
TRBV7-3	NA	CASSLNPIRPGEKLFF
TRBV30	once	CAWSPSGDGELFF
TRBV5-1	NA	CASSDGLAGVPRDEQFF
TRBV3-1/TRBV3-2	NA	CASSHPTGGISGYTF